Listed here are 2 T cell receptor beta chains from one sample, sequenced in a study of OX40 agonist ivuxolimab in advanced cancers. Data came from immunoSEQ multiplex PCR; TCRdb stores just in-frame clones and leaves some out. In the table there are 70,000 to 85,000 clones, 84% of which are singletons. Here the sequenced sample was CD4+ or CD8+ T cells sorted from blood, taken in a trial of the OX40 agonist ivuxolimab. All receptors derive from an adult with an advanced solid tumor such as melanoma, head and neck, liver or kidney cancer.

This chain uses TRBV5-6 with TRBJ2-4, with a tentative D call TRBD1 (5 bases). V was cut by 4 bases and J by 5 bases, with 10 bases left in between. This CDR3 contains 13 residues. Germline V gene data show CDR1 as SGHDT and CDR2 as YYEEEE. This CDR3 reads CASSVGVENIQYF. Here the CDR3 DNA reads TGTGCCAGCAGCGTAGGGGTGGAAAACATTCAGTACTTC.

This clone was seen a few times. This chain joins TRBV30 and TRBJ2-5; D is ambiguous. CDR1 and CDR2 from the germline V gene are GTSNPN and SVGIG (reference sequence). The CDR3 extends over 10 amino acids. V was shortened by 2 bases and J by 5 bases, with 3 bases between the two germline ends. The CDR3: CAWSIETQYF. The DNA for the CDR3 is TGTGCCTGGAGTATTGAGACCCAGTACTTC. The variable domain in full, with the rest retrieved from reference TRBV30 and TRBJ2-5, is SQTIHQWPATLVQPVGSPLSLECTVEGTSNPNLYWYRQAAGRGLQLLFYSVGIGQISSEVPQNLSASRPQDRQFILSSKKLLLSDSGFYLCAWSIETQYFGPGTRLLVL.